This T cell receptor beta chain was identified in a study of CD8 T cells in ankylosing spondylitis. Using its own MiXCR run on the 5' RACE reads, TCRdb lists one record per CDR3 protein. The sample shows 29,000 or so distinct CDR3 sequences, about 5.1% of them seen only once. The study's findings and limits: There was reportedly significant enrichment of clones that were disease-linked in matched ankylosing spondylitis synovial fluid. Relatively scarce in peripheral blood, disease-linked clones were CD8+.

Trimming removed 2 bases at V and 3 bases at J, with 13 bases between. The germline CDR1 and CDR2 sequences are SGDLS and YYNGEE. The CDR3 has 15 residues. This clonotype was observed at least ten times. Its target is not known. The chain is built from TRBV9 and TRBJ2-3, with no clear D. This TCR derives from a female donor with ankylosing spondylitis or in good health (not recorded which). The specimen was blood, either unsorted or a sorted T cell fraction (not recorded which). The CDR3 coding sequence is TGTGCCAGCAGCGTTCAGGAGTTGATGACAGATACGCAGTATTTT. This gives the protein CASSVQELMTDTQYF.